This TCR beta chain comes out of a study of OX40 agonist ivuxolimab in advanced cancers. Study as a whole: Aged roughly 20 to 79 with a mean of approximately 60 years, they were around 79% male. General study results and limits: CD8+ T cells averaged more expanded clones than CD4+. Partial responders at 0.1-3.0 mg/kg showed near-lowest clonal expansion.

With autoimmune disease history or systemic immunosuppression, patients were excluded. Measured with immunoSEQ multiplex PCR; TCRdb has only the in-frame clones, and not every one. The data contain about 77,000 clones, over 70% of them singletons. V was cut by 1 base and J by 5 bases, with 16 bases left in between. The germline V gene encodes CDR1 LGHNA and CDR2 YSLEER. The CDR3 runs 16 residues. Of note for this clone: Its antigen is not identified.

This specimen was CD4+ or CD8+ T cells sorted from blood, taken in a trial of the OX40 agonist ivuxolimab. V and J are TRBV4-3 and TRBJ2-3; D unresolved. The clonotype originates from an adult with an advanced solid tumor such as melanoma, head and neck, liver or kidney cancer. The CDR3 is CASSQGPRNGQDTQYF. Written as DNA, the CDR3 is TGCGCCAGCAGCCAAGGTCCCAGGAACGGTCAAGATACGCAGTATTTT.